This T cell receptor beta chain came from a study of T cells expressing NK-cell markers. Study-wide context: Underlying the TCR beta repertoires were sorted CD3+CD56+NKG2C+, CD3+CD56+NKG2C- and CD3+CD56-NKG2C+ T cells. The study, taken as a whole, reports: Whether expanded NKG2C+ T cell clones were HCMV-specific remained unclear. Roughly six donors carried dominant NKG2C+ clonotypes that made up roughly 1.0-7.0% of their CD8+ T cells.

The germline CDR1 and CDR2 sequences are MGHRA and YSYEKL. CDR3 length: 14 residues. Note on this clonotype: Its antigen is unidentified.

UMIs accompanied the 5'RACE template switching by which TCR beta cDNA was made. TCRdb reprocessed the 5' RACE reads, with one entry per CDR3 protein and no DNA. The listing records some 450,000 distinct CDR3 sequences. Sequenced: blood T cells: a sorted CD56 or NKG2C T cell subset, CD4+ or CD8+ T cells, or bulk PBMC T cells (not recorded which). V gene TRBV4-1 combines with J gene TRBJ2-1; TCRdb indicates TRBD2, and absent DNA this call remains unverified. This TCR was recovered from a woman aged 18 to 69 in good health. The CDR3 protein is CASSQADLPSEQFF.